The clone carrying this T cell receptor beta chain was observed a handful of times. Between the trimmed V and J ends, which lost 1 base and 1 base, there was a span of 13 bases. This CDR3 has 16 amino acids. CDR1 and CDR2 from the germline V gene are SGHAT and FQNNGV. These data belong to a study of T cells after yellow fever vaccination. TCRdb reprocessed the 5' RACE reads via MiXCR and lists one record per CDR3 protein. The sample comprises 300,000 to 450,000 distinct CDR3 sequences, roughly 8.4% of which are singletons, and under 20% rests with the top ten. J is TRBJ1-2 and V is TRBV11-2, with unresolved D. Source: PBMCs, taken more than 35 days after the first yellow fever vaccination. The TCR was taken from a man between 18 and 29 years old who received the YFV17D yellow fever vaccine. CDR3 in amino acids: CASSLAGVGINYGYTF. Here the CDR3 DNA reads TGTGCCAGCAGCTTAGCCGGGGTTGGAATTAACTATGGCTACACCTTC.